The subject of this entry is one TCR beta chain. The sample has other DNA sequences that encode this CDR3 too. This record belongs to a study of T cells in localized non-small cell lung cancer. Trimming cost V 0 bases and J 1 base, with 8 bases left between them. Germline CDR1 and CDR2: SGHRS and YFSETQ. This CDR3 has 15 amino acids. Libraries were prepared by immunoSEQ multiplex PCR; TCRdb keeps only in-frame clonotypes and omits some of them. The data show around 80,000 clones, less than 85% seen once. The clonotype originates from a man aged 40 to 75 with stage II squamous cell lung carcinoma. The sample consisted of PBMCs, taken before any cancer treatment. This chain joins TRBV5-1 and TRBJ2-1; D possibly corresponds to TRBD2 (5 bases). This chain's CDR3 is CASSLARGSYNEQFF. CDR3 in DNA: TGCGCCAGCAGCTTGGCCCGGGGTTCCTACAATGAGCAGTTCTTC.